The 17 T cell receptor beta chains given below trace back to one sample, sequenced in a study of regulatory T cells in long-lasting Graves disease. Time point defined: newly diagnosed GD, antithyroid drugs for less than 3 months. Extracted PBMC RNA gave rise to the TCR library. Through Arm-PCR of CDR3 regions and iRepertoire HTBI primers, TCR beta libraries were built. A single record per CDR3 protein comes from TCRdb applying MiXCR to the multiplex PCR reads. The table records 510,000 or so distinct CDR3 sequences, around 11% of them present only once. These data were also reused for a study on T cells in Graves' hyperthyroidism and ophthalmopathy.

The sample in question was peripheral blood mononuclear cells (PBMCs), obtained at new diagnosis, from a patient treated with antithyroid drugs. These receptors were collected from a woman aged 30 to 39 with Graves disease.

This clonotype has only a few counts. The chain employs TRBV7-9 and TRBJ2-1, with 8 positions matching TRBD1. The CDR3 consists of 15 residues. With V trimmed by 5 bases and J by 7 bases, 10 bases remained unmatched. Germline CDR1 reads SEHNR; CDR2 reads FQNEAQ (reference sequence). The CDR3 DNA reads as TGTGCCAGCAGCCCCGGCAGGGGGCGAGAAAATGAGCAGTTCTTC. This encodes CASSPGRGRENEQFF.

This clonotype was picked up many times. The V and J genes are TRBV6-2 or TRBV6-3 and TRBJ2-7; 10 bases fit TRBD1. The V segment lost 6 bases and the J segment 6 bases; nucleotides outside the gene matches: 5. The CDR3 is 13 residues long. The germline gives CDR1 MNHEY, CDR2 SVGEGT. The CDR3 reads CASRATGGSEQYF. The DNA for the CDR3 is TGTGCCAGCAGGGCGACAGGGGGCTCCGAGCAGTACTTC.

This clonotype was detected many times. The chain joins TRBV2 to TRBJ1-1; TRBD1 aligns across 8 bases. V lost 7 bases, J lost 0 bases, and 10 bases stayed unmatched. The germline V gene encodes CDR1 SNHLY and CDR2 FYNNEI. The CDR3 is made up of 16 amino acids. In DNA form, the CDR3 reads TGTGCCAGCACCCGGGACAGGCCCTTTATGAACACTGAAGCTTTCTTT. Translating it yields CASTRDRPFMNTEAFF.

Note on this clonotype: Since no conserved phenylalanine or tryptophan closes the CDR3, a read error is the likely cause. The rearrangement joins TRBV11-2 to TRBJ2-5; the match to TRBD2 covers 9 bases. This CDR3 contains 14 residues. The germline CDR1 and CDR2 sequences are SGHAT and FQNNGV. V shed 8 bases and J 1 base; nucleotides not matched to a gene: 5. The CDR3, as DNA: TGTGCCAGCTTAGCGGGAGCTACCCAAGAGACCCAGTACCTC. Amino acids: CASLAGATQETQYL.

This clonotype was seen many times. CDR3 sequence (DNA): TGCAGCGTTGATACGGACAAGTCAAACTATGGCTACACCTTC. Its translation: CSVDTDKSNYGYTF. The rearrangement links TRBV29-1 to TRBJ1-2, with a possible D match to TRBD1 (5 bases). The CDR3 spans 14 residues. The V end lost 3 bases, the J end lost 2 bases, and 13 bases lay between the germline ends. The V gene's germline CDR1 is SQVTM and CDR2 ANQGSEA.

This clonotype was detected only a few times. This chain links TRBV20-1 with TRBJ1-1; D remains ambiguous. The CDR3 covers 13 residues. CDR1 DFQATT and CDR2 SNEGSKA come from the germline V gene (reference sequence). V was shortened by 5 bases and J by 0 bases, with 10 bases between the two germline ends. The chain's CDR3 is CSAWRTMNTEAFF. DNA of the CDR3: TGCAGTGCTTGGAGGACGATGAACACTGAAGCTTTCTTT.

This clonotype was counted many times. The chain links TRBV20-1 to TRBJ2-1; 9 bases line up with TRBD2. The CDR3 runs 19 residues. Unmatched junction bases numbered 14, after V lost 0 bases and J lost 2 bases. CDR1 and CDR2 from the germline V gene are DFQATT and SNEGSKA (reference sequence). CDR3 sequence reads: CSARDKRTAGGMPYNEQFF. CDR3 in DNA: TGCAGTGCTAGAGATAAACGGACGGCGGGAGGGATGCCCTACAATGAGCAGTTCTTC.

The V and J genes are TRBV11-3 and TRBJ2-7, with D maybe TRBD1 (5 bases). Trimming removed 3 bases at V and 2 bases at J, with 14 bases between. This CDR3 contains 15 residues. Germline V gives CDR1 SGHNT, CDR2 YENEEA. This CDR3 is CASSFAGQGTYEQYF. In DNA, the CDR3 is TGTGCCAGCAGCTTCGCCGGTCAGGGAACCTACGAGCAGTACTTC.

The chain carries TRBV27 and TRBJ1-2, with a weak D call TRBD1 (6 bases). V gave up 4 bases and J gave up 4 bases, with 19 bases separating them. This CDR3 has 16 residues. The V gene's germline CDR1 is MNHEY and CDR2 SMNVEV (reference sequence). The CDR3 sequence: CASSYNFGGAGYGYTF. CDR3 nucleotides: TGTGCCAGCAGTTACAACTTTGGGGGGGCTGGCTATGGCTACACCTTC.

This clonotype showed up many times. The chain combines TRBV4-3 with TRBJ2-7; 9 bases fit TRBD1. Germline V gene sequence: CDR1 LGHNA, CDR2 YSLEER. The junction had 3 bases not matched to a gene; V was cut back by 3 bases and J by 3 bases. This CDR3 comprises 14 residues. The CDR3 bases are TGCGCCAGCAGCCACTTGGACAGGGGCTACGAGCAGTACTTC. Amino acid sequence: CASSHLDRGYEQYF.

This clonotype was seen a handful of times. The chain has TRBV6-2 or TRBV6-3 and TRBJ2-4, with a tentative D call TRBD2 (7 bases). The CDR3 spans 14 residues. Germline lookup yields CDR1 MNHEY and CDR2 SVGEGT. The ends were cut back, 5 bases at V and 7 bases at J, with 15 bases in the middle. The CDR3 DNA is TGTGCCAGCAGTGAAGGAAGGGGGGGGAACATTCAGTACTTC. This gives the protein CASSEGRGGNIQYF.

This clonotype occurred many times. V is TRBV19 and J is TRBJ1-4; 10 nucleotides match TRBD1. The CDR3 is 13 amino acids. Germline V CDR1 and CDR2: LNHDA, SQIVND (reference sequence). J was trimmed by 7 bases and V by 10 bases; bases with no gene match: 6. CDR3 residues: CATHGTGVEKLFF. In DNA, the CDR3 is TGTGCCACCCACGGGACAGGGGTTGAAAAACTGTTTTTT. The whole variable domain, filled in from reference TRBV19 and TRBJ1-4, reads DGGITQSPKYLFRKEGQNVTLSCEQNLNHDAMYWYRQDPGQGLRLIYYSQIVNDFQKGDIAEGYSVSREKKESFPLTVTSAQKNPTAFYLCATHGTGVEKLFFGSGTQLSVL.

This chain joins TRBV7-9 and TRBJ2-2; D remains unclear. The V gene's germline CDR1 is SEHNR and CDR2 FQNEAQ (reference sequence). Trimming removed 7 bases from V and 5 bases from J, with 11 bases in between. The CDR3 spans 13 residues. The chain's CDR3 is CASTIVGTGELFF. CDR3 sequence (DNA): TGTGCCAGCACGATTGTGGGAACCGGGGAGCTGTTTTTT.

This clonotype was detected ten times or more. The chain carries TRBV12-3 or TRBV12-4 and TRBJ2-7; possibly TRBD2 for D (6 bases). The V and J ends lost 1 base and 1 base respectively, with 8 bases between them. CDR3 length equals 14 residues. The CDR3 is CASSLDGRSYEQYF. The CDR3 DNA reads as TGTGCCAGCAGTTTAGACGGGAGATCCTACGAGCAGTACTTC.

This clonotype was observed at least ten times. CDR3 in amino acids: CSGIDGELFF. The CDR3 nucleotides read TGCAGCGGGATTGACGGGGAGCTGTTTTTT. V is TRBV29-1 and J is TRBJ2-2; D is unresolved. The CDR3 sequence is 10 residues long. The V and J ends lost 7 bases and 7 bases respectively, with 7 bases between them. Germline V gene sequence: CDR1 SQVTM, CDR2 ANQGSEA.

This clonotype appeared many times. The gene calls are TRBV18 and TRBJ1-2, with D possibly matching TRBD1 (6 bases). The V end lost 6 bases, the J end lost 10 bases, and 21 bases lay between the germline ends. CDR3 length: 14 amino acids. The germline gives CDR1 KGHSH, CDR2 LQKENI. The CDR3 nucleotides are TGTGCCAGCTCCCTAGGGACATCCAAAAGGGACTACACCTTC. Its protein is CASSLGTSKRDYTF. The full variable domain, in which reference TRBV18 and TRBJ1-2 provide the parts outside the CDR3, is NAGVMQNPRHLVRRRGQEARLRCSPMKGHSHVYWYRQLPEEGLKFMVYLQKENIIDESGMPKERFSAEFPKEGPSILRIQQVVRGDSAAYFCASSLGTSKRDYTFGSGTRLTVV.

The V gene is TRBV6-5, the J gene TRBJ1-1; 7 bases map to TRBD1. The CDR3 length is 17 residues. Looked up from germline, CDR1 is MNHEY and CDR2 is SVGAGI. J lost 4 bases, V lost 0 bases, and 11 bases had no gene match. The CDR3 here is CASSYSTGFQFGTEAFF. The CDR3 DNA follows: TGTGCCAGCAGTTACTCGACAGGGTTCCAATTCGGCACTGAAGCTTTCTTT.